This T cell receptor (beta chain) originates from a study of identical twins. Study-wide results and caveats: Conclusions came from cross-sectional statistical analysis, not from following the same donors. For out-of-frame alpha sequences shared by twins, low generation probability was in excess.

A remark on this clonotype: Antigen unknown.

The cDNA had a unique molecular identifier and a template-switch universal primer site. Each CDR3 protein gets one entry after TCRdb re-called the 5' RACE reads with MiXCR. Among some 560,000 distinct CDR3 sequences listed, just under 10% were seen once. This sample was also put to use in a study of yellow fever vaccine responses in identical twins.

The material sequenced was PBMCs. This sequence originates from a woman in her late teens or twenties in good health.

CDR3: CATSAPGQGKFEQYF. In nucleotides, the CDR3 is TGTGCCACCAGCGCTCCGGGACAGGGTAAATTCGAGCAGTACTTC. The rearrangement links TRBV15 to TRBJ2-7; 9 bases match TRBD1. CDR1 and CDR2 (germline): LNHNV, YYDKDF (reference sequence). The CDR3 sequence is 15 residues long. Germline trimming cut 5 bases from V and 6 bases from J; bases unmatched to any gene: 11.